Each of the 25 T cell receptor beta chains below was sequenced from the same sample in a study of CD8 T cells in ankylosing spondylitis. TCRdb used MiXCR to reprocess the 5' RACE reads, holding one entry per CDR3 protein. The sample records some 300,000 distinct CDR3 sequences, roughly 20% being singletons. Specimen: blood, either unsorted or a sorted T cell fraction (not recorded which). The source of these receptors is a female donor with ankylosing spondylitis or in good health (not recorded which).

CDR3 protein: CASSPGRGRREETQYF. CDR3 DNA sequence: TGTGCCAGCAGCCCTGGCAGGGGGCGAAGAGAAGAGACCCAGTACTTC. V usage is TRBV4-2 and J usage is TRBJ2-5; 8 nucleotides line up with TRBD1. V gave up 4 bases and J gave up 3 bases; unmatched junction bases: 10. Looked up from germline, CDR1 is LGHNA and CDR2 is YNFKEQ. The CDR3 is 16 amino acids.

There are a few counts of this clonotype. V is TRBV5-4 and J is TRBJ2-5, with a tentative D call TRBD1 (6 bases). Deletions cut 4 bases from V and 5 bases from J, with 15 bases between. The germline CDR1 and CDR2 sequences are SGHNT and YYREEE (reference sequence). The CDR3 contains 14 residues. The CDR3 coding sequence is TGTGCCAGCAGCAGGGCAGGGGTTACGGAGACCCAGTACTTC. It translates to CASSRAGVTETQYF.

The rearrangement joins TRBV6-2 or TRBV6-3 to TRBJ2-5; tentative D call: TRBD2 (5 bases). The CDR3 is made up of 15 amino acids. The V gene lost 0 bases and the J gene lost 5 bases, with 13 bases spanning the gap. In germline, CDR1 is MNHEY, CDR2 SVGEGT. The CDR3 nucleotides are TGTGCCAGCAGTTACTCGATGGCGGGTTCCGAGACCCAGTACTTC. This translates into CASSYSMAGSETQYF.

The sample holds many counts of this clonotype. The DNA of the CDR3 is TGTGCCATCAGAATACTAGGGGAGGGGGAGCAGTTCTTC. This translates into CAIRILGEGEQFF. The gene calls are TRBV10-3 and TRBJ2-1; TRBD2 matches at 7 bases. The CDR3 consists of 13 residues. Germline loops: CDR1 ENHRY, CDR2 SYGVKD. Losses at the gene ends were 6 bases for V and 10 bases for J; bases not matched to a gene: 9.

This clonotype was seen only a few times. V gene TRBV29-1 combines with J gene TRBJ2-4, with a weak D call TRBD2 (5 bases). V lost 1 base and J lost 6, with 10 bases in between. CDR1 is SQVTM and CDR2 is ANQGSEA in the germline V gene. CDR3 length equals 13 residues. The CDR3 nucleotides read TGCAGCGTTGAAGGCGCGGGCCGAAACATTCAGTACTTC. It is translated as CSVEGAGRNIQYF.

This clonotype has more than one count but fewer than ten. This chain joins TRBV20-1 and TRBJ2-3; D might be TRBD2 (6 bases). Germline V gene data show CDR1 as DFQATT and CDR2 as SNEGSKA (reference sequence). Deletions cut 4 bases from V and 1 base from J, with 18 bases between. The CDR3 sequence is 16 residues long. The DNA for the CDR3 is TGCAGTGCTACCCTCAGTAGCGGACATGGCACAGATACGCAGTATTTT. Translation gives CSATLSSGHGTDTQYF.

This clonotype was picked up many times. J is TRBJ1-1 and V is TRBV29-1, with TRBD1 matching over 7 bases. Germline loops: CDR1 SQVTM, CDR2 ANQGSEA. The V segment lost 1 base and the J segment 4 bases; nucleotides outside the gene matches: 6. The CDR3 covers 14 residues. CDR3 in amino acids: CSVEVGRGSTEAFF. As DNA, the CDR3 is TGCAGCGTTGAAGTTGGCAGGGGGAGCACTGAAGCTTTCTTT.

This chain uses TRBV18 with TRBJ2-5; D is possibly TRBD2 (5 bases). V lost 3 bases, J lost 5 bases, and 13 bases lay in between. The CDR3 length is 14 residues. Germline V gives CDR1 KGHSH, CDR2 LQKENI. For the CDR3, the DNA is TGTGCCAGCTCACCCGTGTGGAGGTTGGAGACCCAGTACTTC. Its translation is CASSPVWRLETQYF.

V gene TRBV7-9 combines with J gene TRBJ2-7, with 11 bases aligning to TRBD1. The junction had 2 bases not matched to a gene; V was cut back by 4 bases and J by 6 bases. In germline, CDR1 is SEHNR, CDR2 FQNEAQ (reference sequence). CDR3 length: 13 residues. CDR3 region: CASSSGTGGEQYF. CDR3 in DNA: TGTGCCAGCAGCTCAGGGACAGGGGGCGAGCAGTACTTC.

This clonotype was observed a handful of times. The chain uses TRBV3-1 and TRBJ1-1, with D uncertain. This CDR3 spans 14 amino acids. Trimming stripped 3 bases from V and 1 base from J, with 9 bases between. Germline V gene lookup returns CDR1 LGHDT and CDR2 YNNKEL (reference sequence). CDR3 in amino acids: CASSQTGSNTEAFF. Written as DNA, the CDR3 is TGTGCCAGCAGCCAGACCGGGTCGAACACTGAAGCTTTCTTT.

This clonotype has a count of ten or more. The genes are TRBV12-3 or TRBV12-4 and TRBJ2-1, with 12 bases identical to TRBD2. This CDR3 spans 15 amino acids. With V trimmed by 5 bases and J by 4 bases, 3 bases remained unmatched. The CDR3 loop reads CASSKLAGGYNEQFF. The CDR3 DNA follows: TGTGCCAGCAGTAAACTAGCGGGGGGTTACAATGAGCAGTTCTTC.

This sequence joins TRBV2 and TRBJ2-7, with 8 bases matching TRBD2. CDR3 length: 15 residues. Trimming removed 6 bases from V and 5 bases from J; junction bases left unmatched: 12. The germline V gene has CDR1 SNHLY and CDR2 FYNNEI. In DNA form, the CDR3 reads TGTGCCAGCAGAGCGCGGCGTAGCGGGAAGGACGAGCAGTACTTC. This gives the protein CASRARRSGKDEQYF. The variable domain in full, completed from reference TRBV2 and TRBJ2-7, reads EPEVTQTPSHQVTQMGQEVILRCVPISNHLYFYWYRQILGQKVEFLVSFYNNEISEKSEIFDDQFSVERPDGSNFTLKIRSTKLEDSAMYFCASRARRSGKDEQYFGPGTRLTVT.

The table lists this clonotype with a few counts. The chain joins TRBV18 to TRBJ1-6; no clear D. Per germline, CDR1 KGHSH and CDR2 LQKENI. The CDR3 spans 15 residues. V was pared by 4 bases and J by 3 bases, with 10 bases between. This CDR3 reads CASSLHGDYNSPLHF. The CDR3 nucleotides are TGTGCCAGCTCACTCCACGGCGACTATAATTCACCCCTCCACTTT.

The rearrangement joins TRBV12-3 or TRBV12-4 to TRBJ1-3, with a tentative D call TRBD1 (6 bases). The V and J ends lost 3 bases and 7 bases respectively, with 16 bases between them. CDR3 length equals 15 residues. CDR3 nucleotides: TGTGCCAGCAGTTTGAGAAGGCAGGGGAGGAACACCATATATTTT. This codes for CASSLRRQGRNTIYF.

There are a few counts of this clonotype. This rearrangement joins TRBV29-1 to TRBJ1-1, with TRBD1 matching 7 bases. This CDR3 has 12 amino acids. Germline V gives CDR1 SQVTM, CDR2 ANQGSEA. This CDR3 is CRGDRLDNEAFF. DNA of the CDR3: TGCAGGGGGGACAGATTAGACAATGAAGCTTTCTTT.

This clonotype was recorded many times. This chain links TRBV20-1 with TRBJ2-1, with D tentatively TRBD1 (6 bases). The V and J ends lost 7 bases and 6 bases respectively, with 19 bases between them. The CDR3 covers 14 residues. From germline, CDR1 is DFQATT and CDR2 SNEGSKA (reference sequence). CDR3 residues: CSVTSGQGINEQFF. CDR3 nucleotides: TGCAGTGTTACCTCGGGGCAGGGGATCAATGAGCAGTTCTTC.

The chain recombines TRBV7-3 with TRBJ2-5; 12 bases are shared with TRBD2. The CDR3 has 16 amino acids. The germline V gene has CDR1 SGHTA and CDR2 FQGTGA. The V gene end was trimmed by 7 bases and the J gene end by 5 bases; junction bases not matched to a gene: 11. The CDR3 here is CASTFLAGGARETQYF. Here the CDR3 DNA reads TGTGCCAGCACCTTCCTAGCGGGAGGGGCTCGGGAGACCCAGTACTTC.

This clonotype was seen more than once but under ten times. CDR3 residues: CASSPHLGNTEAFF. In DNA, the CDR3 is TGTGCCAGCTCACCACACCTGGGGAACACTGAAGCTTTCTTT. The rearrangement uses TRBV18 and TRBJ1-1, with D uncertain. The CDR3 is 14 amino acids. Germline V gene sequence: CDR1 KGHSH, CDR2 LQKENI. V was clipped by 1 base and J by 1 base, with 7 bases between them.

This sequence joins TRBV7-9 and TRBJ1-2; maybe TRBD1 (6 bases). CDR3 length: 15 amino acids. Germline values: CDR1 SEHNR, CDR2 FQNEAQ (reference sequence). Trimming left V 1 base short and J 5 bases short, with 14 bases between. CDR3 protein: CASSLGTDNLYGYTF. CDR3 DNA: TGTGCCAGCAGCTTAGGGACAGACAACCTTTATGGCTACACCTTC.

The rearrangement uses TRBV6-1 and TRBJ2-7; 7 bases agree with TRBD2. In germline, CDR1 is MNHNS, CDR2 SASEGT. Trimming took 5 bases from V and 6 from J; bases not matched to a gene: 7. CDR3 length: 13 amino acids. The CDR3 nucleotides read TGTGCCAGCAGTCGGGGAGGGGAAGGCGAGCAGTACTTC. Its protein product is CASSRGGEGEQYF.

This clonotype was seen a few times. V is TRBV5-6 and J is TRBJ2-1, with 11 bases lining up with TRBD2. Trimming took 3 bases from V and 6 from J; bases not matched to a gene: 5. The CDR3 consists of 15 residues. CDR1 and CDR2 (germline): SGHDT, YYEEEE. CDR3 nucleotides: TGTGCCAGCAGCTACAGTAGCGGGAGGGGCAATGAGCAGTTCTTC. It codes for CASSYSSGRGNEQFF. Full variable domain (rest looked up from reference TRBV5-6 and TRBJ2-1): DAGVTQSPTHLIKTRGQQVTLRCSPKSGHDTVSWYQQALGQGPQFIFQYYEEEERQRGNFPDRFSGHQFPNYSSELNVNALLLGDSALYLCASSYSSGRGNEQFFGPGTRLTVL.

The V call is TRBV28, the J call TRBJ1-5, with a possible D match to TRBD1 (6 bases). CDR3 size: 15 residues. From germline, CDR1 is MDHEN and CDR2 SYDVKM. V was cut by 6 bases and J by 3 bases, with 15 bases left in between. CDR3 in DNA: TGTGCCAGCAGATCCACAGGGATCGACAATCAGCCCCAGCATTTT. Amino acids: CASRSTGIDNQPQHF.

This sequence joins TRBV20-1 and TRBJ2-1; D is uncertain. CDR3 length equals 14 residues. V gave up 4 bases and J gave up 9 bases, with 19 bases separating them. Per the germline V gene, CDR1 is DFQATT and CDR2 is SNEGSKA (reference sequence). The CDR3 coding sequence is TGCAGTGCTATTCCCCCTCTGCTGTTTGGTGAGCAGTTCTTC. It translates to CSAIPPLLFGEQFF.

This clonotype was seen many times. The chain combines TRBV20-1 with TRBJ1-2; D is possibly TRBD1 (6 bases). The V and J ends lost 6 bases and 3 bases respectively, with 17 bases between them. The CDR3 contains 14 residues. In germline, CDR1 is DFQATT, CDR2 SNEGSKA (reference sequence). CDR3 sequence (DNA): TGCAGTGCAGCCGACAGGTTGGAAGACTATGGCTACACCTTC. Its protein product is CSAADRLEDYGYTF.

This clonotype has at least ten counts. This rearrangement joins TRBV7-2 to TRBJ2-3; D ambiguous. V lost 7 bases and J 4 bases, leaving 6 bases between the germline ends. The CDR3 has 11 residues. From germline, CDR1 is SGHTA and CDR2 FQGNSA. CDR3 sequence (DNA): TGTGCCAGCACACGTTCAGATACGCAGTATTTT. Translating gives CASTRSDTQYF.